This passage covers 7 T cell receptor beta chains from one sample sequenced in a study of blood T cell repertoires in COVID-19. TCRdb's copy holds only in-frame clones and misses some; the assay was immunoSEQ multiplex PCR. Of about 190,000 clones listed, less than 90% are singletons. What was sequenced was PBMCs or T cells enriched from blood (not recorded which). All receptors come from a woman younger than 45 who had been exposed to COVID-19.

This sequence joins TRBV7-2 and TRBJ1-5; tentative D call: TRBD1 (5 bases). The germline V gene has CDR1 SGHTA and CDR2 FQGNSA. The CDR3 consists of 15 residues. Trimming pared 1 base from V and 6 bases from J, leaving 13 bases between. This CDR3 reads CASSLDSGLSQPQHF. DNA of the CDR3: TGTGCCAGCAGCTTAGACTCAGGGCTGAGTCAGCCCCAGCATTTT.

This chain connects TRBV6-2 or TRBV6-3 to TRBJ1-2; D uncertain. V lost 0 bases to trimming and J lost 0 bases, with 11 bases between them. Per germline, CDR1 MNHEY and CDR2 SVGEGT. The CDR3 consists of 16 residues. CDR3 sequence (DNA): TGTGCCAGCAGTTACTCGAAGAGAGATTCTAACTATGGCTACACCTTC. It yields the protein CASSYSKRDSNYGYTF.

This chain links TRBV19 with TRBJ1-2; the D gene is possibly TRBD1 (5 bases). This CDR3 has 13 amino acids. Trimming left V 4 bases short and J 3 bases short, with 9 bases between. Germline CDR1 and CDR2: LNHDA and SQIVND (reference sequence). As DNA, the CDR3 is TGTGCCAGTAGTAATCAGGGTGACTATGGCTACACCTTC. Amino acid sequence: CASSNQGDYGYTF.

V and J are TRBV19 and TRBJ2-1, with TRBD1 matching 11 bases. Germline-derived CDR1 and CDR2 are LNHDA and SQIVND (reference sequence). V lost 7 bases, J lost 2 bases, and 10 bases stayed unmatched. The CDR3 runs to 17 residues. CDR3 sequence: CASIGDRGTSTYNEQFF. Written as DNA, the CDR3 is TGTGCCAGTATTGGGGACAGGGGGACCTCTACCTACAATGAGCAGTTCTTC.

There are a few counts of this clone. The genes are TRBV7-6 and TRBJ2-3; 9 bases line up with TRBD2. In germline, CDR1 is SGHVS, CDR2 FNYEAQ. The CDR3 covers 17 residues. V lost 1 base and J lost 1; bases outside the gene matches: 6. The CDR3 bases are TGTGCCAGCAGCTTAGGTTATGCGGGGGGGGGCACAGATACGCAGTATTTT. This translates into CASSLGYAGGGTDTQYF.

The chain combines TRBV6-2 or TRBV6-3 with TRBJ1-1, with TRBD1 as a possible D gene (6 bases). Germline V gene lookup returns CDR1 MNHEY and CDR2 SVGEGT. Trimming removed 5 bases at V and 3 bases at J, with 19 bases between. The CDR3 sequence is 16 residues long. The CDR3 loop is CASSPKYRDWDTEAFF. CDR3 sequence (DNA): TGTGCCAGCAGTCCCAAATACAGGGATTGGGACACTGAAGCTTTCTTT.

The rearrangement links TRBV3-1 (or the pseudogene TRBV3-2) to TRBJ2-5; maybe TRBD1 (6 bases). CDR1 LGHDT and CDR2 YNNKEL come from the germline V gene (reference sequence). The CDR3 contains 15 residues. The ends were cut back, 4 bases at V and 5 bases at J, with 17 bases in the middle. CDR3 DNA: TGTGCCAGCAGCCCCACAGGGTCGGTTGGGGAGACCCAGTACTTC. This sequence encodes CASSPTGSVGETQYF.